This T cell receptor beta chain appears in the sequencing data of a study of blood T cell repertoires in COVID-19. Study summary: Samples taken during acute and convalescent COVID-19 were collected in the United States, Italy and Spain. In each case, the material was cDNA or gDNA derived from T cells, B-cell-depleted T cells, or PBMCs.

In this sample, this clone turned up once. Per the authors' pipeline: Reference gene primer amplification gave estimated nucleated cell counts. The table came from immunoSEQ multiplex PCR; TCRdb's copy has only in-frame clones and leaves some out. That table gives V, J and clone size, and the DNA gave D and trimming. The sample yields approximately 160,000 clones, about 83% seen once. The sample was peripheral blood. The sequence was obtained from a man between 40 and 49 years old who had recovered from COVID-19.

CDR3 residues: CASSRAGPEKLFF. The CDR3 DNA follows: TGTGCCAGTTCCCGGGCAGGGCCTGAAAAACTGTTTTTT. The chain carries TRBV18 and TRBJ1-4, with D possibly being TRBD1 (5 bases). Trimming shortened V by 9 bases and J by 7 bases, and 15 bases separated the two germline ends. The CDR3 contains 13 residues. The germline CDR1 and CDR2 sequences are KGHSH and LQKENI.